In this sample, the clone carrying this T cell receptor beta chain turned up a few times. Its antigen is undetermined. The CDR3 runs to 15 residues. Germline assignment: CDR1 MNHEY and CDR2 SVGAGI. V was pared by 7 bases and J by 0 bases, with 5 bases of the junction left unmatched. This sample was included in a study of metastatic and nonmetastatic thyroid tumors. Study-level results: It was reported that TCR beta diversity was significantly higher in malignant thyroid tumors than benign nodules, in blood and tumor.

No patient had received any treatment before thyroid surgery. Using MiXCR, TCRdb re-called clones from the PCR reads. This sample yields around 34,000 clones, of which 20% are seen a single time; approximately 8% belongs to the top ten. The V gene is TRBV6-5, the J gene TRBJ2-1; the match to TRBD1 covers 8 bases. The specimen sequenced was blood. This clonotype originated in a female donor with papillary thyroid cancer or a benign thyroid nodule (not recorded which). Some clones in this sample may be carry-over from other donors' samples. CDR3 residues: CASIETGGSYNEQFF. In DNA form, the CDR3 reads TGTGCCAGCATCGAAACAGGGGGCTCCTACAATGAGCAGTTCTTC.